This T cell receptor beta chain was sequenced for a study of T cell repertoires in cytomegalovirus infection. Study as a whole: Public TCR beta signatures marked donors with CMV infection and the matching HLA.

This CDR3 comprises 14 residues. V dropped 5 bases and J dropped 2 bases, with 12 bases sitting between them. Germline CDR1 reads SGHRS; CDR2 reads YFSETQ. Notes on the study in general: Accumulated public TCR beta family frequency recognized individuals carrying CMV together with the relevant HLA. Dominating the ex vivo response were TCR beta clonotypes that were CMV-specific and HLA-C-restricted.

TCRdb ran MiXCR on the reads and lists one entry per CDR3 protein. Of around 550,000 distinct CDR3 sequences in the sample, 26% were seen once. This clonotype was seen a handful of times. The target antigen is unknown. The chain couples TRBV5-1 to TRBJ2-3; D gene ambiguous. The receptor's source is a human donor in good health (CMV status not recorded). Some clones in this sample may be carry-over from other donors' samples. The sequencing input was PBMCs. CDR3 in amino acids: CASSRAGPTDTQYF. Here the CDR3 DNA reads TGCGCCAGCAGTCGCGCAGGTCCCACAGATACGCAGTATTTT. Supplemented by reference TRBV5-1 and TRBJ2-3, the full variable domain reads KAGVTQTPRYLIKTRGQQVTLSCSPISGHRSVSWYQQTPGQGLQFLFEYFSETQRNKGNFPGRFSGRQFSNSRSEMNVSTLELGDSALYLCASSRAGPTDTQYFGPGTRLTVL.